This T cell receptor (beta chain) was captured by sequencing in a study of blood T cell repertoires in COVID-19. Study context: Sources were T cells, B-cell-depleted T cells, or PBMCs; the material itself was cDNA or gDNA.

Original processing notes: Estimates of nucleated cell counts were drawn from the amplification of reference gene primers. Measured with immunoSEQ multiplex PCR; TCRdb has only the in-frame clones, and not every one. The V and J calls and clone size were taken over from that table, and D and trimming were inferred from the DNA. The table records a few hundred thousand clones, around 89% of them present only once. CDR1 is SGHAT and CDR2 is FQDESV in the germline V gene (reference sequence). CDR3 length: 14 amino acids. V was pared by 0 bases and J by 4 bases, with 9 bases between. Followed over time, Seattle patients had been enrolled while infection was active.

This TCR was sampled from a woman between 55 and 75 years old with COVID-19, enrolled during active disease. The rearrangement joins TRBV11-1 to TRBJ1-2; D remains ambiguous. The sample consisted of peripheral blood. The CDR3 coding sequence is TGTGCCAGCAGCTTAGCGCCGGGAGGCTATGGCTACACCTTC. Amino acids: CASSLAPGGYGYTF.